This entry features one TCR beta chain sequence. The antigen remains unidentified. Trimming cost V 4 bases and J 4 bases; bases outside gene matches: 9. The germline V gene encodes CDR1 MNHEY and CDR2 SMNVEV (reference sequence). The CDR3 spans 17 residues. Time point noted: week 23, last vaccination. Vaccinated patients received 300 ug of mutant IDH1 20-mer peptide per dose, with topical imiquimod. Sequencing used immunoSEQ multiplex PCR; TCRdb keeps in-frame clones, though not all of them. The repertoire has tens of thousands of clones, 80% of them found once; the top ten carry 6.2%. The data derive from a study of a mutant IDH1 vaccine in newly diagnosed glioma.

This sequence was found in a man aged 35 to 55 with glioma. The sequenced sample was PBMCs, obtained from a glioma patient whose treatment included an IDH1 peptide vaccine. This rearrangement joins TRBV27 to TRBJ2-1; 11 bases line up with TRBD2. CDR3 residues: CASSSRPTSGAYNEQFF. The CDR3 DNA sequence: TGTGCCAGCAGTTCCCGACCGACTAGCGGGGCGTACAATGAGCAGTTCTTC.